The present T cell receptor beta chain was sequenced within a study of vaccination effects on CD4 cells after COVID-19. Study summary: Samples gathered post-vaccine arrived a median of 72 days past the second dose.

Sequencing followed a ViraFEST assay step that expanded antigen-specific CD4+ T cells with viral peptide pools. Upon completion of about ten days in culture, CD4+ T cells were isolated. Every participant took two doses of the BNT162b2 or mRNA-1273 vaccine. Negative nucleocapsid antibody tests before and after vaccination confirmed no previous SARS-CoV-2 infection. On this clone itself: Its antigen remains unidentified.

The CDR3 runs 13 residues. Trimming stripped 4 bases from V and 4 bases from J, with 9 bases between. Germline V CDR1 and CDR2: SGDLS, YYNGEE. Sequenced by immunoSEQ multiplex PCR; TCRdb stores in-frame clones only, minus some. The sample shows roughly 27,000 clones, about 80% of them seen only once. This specimen was CD4+ T cells from PBMCs cultured with SARS-CoV-2 spike peptides, taken after COVID-19 vaccination. The receptor comes from a human donor who received a COVID-19 vaccine. Some clones in this sample may be carry-over from other donors' samples. The rearrangement uses TRBV9 and TRBJ2-1; D may be TRBD1 or TRBD2 (5 bases each). The CDR3: CASSPGPYNEQFF. CDR3 bases: TGTGCCAGCAGCCCGGGGCCTTACAATGAGCAGTTCTTC.